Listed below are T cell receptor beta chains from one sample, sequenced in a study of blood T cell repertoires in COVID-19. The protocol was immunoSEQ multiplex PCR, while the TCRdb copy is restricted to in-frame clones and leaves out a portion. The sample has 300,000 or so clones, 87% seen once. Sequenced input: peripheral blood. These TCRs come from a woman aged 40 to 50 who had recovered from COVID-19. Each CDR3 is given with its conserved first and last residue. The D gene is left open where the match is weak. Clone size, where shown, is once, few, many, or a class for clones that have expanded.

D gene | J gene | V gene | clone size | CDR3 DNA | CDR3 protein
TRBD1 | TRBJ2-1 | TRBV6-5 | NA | TGTGCCAGCAGTTACTTAACAGGGGGCGCGTTAAATGAGCAGTTCTTC | CASSYLTGGALNEQFF
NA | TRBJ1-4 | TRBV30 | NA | TGTGCCTGGAACCCTCTCAGTCGGGGAACTAATGAAAAACTGTTTTTT | CAWNPLSRGTNEKLFF
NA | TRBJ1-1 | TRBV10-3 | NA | TGTGCCATCAGGGGCAACACTGAAGCTTTCTTT | CAIRGNTEAFF
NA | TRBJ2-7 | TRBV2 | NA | TGTGCCAGCAGGAGCTCAGGGTACGAGCAGTACTTC | CASRSSGYEQYF
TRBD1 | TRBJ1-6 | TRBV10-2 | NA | TGCGCCAGCAGTGAGTTTGTAACAGGGGCTTCACCCCTCCACTTT | CASSEFVTGASPLHF
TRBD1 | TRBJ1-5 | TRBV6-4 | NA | TGTGCCAGCAGGTTAGACAGGGGGCCCCAGCATTTT | CASRLDRGPQHF
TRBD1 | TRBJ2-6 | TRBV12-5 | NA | TGTGCTAGTGGTTTGGGGGACAGCTCTGGGGCCAACGTCCTGACTTTC | CASGLGDSSGANVLTF
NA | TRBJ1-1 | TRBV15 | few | TGTGCCACCAGGGCCGGTTTTGGAGGTACTGAAGCTTTCTTT | CATRAGFGGTEAFF
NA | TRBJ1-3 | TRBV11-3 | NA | TGTGCCAGCAGCCCAGGAAGGGGTTCGGCAGCGGGAGGCTCTGGAAACACCATATATTTT | CASSPGRGSAAGGSGNTIYF
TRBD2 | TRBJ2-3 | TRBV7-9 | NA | TGTGCCAGCAGCCCTCTAGCGGGGGCCACAGATACGCAGTATTTT | CASSPLAGATDTQYF
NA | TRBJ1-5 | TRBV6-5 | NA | TGTGCCAGCCGGGGGGGGTTTAGTAGCAATCAGCCCCAGCATTTT | CASRGGFSSNQPQHF
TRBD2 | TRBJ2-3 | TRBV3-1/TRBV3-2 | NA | TGTGCCAGCAGCCATAGGCCTAGCGGGGGGTACACAGATACGCAGTATTTT | CASSHRPSGGYTDTQYF
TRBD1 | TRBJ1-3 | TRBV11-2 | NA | TGTGCCAGCAGACGGACAGGGGGCACTGGAAACACCATATATTTT | CASRRTGGTGNTIYF
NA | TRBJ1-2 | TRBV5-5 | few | TGTGCCAGCAGCTTGGTTTGGACAGAGAACTATGGCTACACCTTC | CASSLVWTENYGYTF
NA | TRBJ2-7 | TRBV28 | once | TGTGCCAGCAGTCCCTTTGGCCCGTCGTACACCGGGACTGGTTACTTC | CASSPFGPSYTGTGYF
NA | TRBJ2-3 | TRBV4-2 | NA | TGTGCCAGCAGCCGTGAGGGGGGGCCTAGGAATACGCAGTATTTT | CASSREGGPRNTQYF
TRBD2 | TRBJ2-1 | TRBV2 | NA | TGTGCCGTACTGGGCGGGGGGAACTACAATGAGCAGTTCTTC | CAVLGGGNYNEQFF
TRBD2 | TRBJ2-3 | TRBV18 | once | TGTGCCAGCTCACCTCGAACACCCACTAGCGGGGAGAGCACAGATACGCAGTATTTT | CASSPRTPTSGESTDTQYF
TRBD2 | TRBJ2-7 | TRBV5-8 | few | TGTGCCAGCAGCCGCCTATTGACTAGCGGGGTAGCTGAGGGCGAGCAGTACTTC | CASSRLLTSGVAEGEQYF
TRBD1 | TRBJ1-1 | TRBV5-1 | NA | TGCGCCAGCAGCGACCGACAGGGGGTCGACACTGAAGCTTTCTTT | CASSDRQGVDTEAFF
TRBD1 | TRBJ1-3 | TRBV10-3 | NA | TGTGCCATCAGTGAGGACAGGGGGCAGCCCTCTGGAAACACCATATATTTT | CAISEDRGQPSGNTIYF
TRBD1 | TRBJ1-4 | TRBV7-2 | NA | TGTGCCAGCAGCTCCCGACAGGGTCCGTGGGAAAAACTGTTTTTT | CASSSRQGPWEKLFF
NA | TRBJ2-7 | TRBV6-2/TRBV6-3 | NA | TGTGCCAGCAGTTACGGGGACATTTACGAGCAGTACTTC | CASSYGDIYEQYF
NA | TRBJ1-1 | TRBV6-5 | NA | TGTGCCAGCAACTACCGCGGGGAGTCAGCTTTCTTT | CASNYRGESAFF
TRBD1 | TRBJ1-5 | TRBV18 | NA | TGTGCCAGCGCCTCAGGGGGCCCTCAGCCCCAGCATTTT | CASASGGPQPQHF
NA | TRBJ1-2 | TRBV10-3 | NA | TGTGCCATCACCTGGACATTTAACTATGGCTACACCTTC | CAITWTFNYGYTF
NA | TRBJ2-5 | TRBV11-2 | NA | TGTGCCAGCACACCTCTAACAGGGATACAAGAGACCCAGTACTTC | CASTPLTGIQETQYF
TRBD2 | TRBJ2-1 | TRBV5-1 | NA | TGCGCCAGCAACCCGATGGGAGGGTACAATGAGCAGTTCTTC | CASNPMGGYNEQFF
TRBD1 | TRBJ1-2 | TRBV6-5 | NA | TGTGCCAGCAGGTCAGGGGGGACTAACTATGGCTACACCTTC | CASRSGGTNYGYTF
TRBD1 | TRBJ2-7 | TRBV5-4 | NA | TGTGCCACCTCACCGGGACAGGGGAACTACGAGCAGTACTTC | CATSPGQGNYEQYF
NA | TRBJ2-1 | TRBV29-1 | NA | TGCAGCACCCCTGGTCGAGGGGGGCAGTTCTTC | CSTPGRGGQFF
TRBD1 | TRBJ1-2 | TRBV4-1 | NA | TGCGCCAGCAGCCGGACAGGGGCCTATGGCTACACCTTC | CASSRTGAYGYTF
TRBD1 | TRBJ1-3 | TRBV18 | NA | TGTGCCAGCTCACCTCTTGTACAGGGGGCAGATGGAAACACCATATATTTT | CASSPLVQGADGNTIYF
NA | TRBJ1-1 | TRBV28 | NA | TGTGCCAGCAGTTTATGGGCGAACACTGAAGCTTTCTTT | CASSLWANTEAFF
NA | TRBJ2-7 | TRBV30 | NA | TGTGCCTGGAGTGACGGGAGTATCTACGAGCAGTACTTC | CAWSDGSIYEQYF
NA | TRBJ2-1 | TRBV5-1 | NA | TGCGCCAGCAGCTTGAGGCCGGGGAGCTCCTACAATGAGCAGTTCTTC | CASSLRPGSSYNEQFF
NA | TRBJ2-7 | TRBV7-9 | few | TGTGCCAGCAGCCCAGAGGTTGGCAGAACCTACGAGCAGTACTTC | CASSPEVGRTYEQYF
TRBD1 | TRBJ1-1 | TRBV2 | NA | TGTGCCAGCAGTGAAAGGGGGCGGACTGAAGCTTTCTTT | CASSERGRTEAFF
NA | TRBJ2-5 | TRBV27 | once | TGTGCCAGCAGTTTATCAGAGGCCCAAGAGACCCAGTACTTC | CASSLSEAQETQYF
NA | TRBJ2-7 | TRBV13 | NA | TGTGCCAGCAGCCCCCGGGGGAAATCCCGCGAGCAGTACTTC | CASSPRGKSREQYF
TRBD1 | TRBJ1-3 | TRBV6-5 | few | TGTGCCATCGACAGGGGCCTCTCTGGAAACACCATATATTTT | CAIDRGLSGNTIYF
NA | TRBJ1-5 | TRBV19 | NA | TGTGCCAGTAGTTCAGGGGTAGGCAATCAGCCCCAGCATTTT | CASSSGVGNQPQHF
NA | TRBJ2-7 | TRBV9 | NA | TGTGCCAGCAGCGAGTACCTGACACCTTACGAGCAGTACTTC | CASSEYLTPYEQYF
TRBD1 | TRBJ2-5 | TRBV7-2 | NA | TGTGCCAGCAGCCCCGCGGGGCAGGGGGCGAGAGAGACCCAGTACTTC | CASSPAGQGARETQYF
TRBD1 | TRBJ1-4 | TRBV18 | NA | TGTGCCAGCTCACCATCTTGGACAGGCCTTCCAACTAATGAAAAACTGTTTTTT | CASSPSWTGLPTNEKLFF
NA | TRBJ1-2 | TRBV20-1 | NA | TGCAGTGCTCTTAACAGGGCTGGCTACACCTTC | CSALNRAGYTF
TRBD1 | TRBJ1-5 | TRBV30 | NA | TGTGCCTGGGGGGACAGATTCAATCAGCCCCAGCATTTT | CAWGDRFNQPQHF
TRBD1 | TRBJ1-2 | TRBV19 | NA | TGTGCCAGTACCAGGACAGGGGGACACCTCTATGGCTACACCTTC | CASTRTGGHLYGYTF
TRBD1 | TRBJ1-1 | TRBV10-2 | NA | TGCGCCAGCAGGTGGACAGGGGGGAGCGCTGAAGCTTTCTTT | CASRWTGGSAEAFF
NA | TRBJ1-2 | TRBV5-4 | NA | TGTGCCAGCAGCCCCACAGGAAACTATGGCTACACCTTC | CASSPTGNYGYTF
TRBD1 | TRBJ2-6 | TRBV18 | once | TGTGCCAGCTCAACGGTTTCTACAGACGGGACAGGGACCGGGGCCAACGTCCTGACTTTC | CASSTVSTDGTGTGANVLTF
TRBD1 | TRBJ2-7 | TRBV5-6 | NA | TGTGCCAGCAGCTTGGCTGGTGGGACAGGAAGCCACGAGCAGTACTTC | CASSLAGGTGSHEQYF
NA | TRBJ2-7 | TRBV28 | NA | TGTGCCAGCAGTTTCTACTACTTAGCCCCCCCCTACGAGCAGTACTTC | CASSFYYLAPPYEQYF
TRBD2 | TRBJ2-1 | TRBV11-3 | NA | TGTGCCAGCAGCTTGACGGGAGGGTATGAGCAGTTCTTC | CASSLTGGYEQFF
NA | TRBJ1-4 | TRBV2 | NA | TGTGCCAGCAGACCCCGTGGACTGTTAAATGAAAAACTGTTTTTT | CASRPRGLLNEKLFF